What follows are 12 T cell receptor beta chains derived from one specimen sequenced in a study of a mutant IDH1 vaccine in newly diagnosed glioma. For these receptors, no antigen is known. Time point in this sample: week 47, end of study. The vaccine gave 300 ug of a 20-mer mutant IDH1 peptide subcutaneously per dose. The data were produced by immunoSEQ multiplex PCR, yet TCRdb's version contains in-frame clones alone and is incomplete. This repertoire shows about 56,000 clones, 83% found once; its top ten account for more than 3%. This specimen consisted of PBMCs, obtained from a glioma patient whose treatment included an IDH1 peptide vaccine. The receptors were sampled from a woman in her forties or fifties with glioma.

The chain recombines TRBV2 with TRBJ1-6, with D possibly being TRBD1 (5 bases). Looked up from germline, CDR1 is SNHLY and CDR2 is FYNNEI. The ends were cut back, 6 bases at V and 10 bases at J, with 10 bases in the middle. The CDR3 is 12 amino acids. Written as DNA, the CDR3 is TGTGCCAGCAGGCAGGGCCGGTCACCCCTCCACTTT. Residues: CASRQGRSPLHF.

This chain links TRBV9 with TRBJ2-3, with 10 bases that match TRBD2. V was pared by 1 base and J by 2 bases, with 4 bases of the junction left unmatched. Germline V CDR1 and CDR2: SGDLS, YYNGEE. The CDR3 runs 16 residues. The CDR3 nucleotides read TGTGCCAGCAGCGTAACAGCGGGGGGGGTCACAGATACGCAGTATTTT. Its protein product is CASSVTAGGVTDTQYF. The full variable domain, with the rest looked up from reference TRBV9 and TRBJ2-3, is DSGVTQTPKHLITATGQRVTLRCSPRSGDLSVYWYQQSLDQGLQFLIQYYNGEERAKGNILERFSAQQFPDLHSELNLSSLELGDSALYFCASSVTAGGVTDTQYFGPGTRLTVL.

V usage is TRBV4-2 and J usage is TRBJ1-1; D is unclear. V lost 0 bases to trimming and J lost 3 bases, with 5 bases between them. Germline V gives CDR1 LGHNA, CDR2 YNFKEQ. The CDR3 loop spans 13 amino acids. The CDR3 spells CASSQEEDTEAFF. CDR3 nucleotide sequence: TGTGCCAGCAGCCAAGAGGAAGACACTGAAGCTTTCTTT.

The V and J genes are TRBV19 and TRBJ1-2, with D uncertain. The V gene's germline CDR1 is LNHDA and CDR2 SQIVND (reference sequence). This CDR3 contains 14 residues. The V gene lost 8 bases and the J gene lost 8 bases, with 21 bases spanning the gap. The CDR3 nucleotides read TGTGCCAGTCAACTCGGGGTGGTTGGACGGGGCTACACCTTC. Translated, it gives CASQLGVVGRGYTF. The whole variable domain, filled in from reference TRBV19 and TRBJ1-2, reads DGGITQSPKYLFRKEGQNVTLSCEQNLNHDAMYWYRQDPGQGLRLIYYSQIVNDFQKGDIAEGYSVSREKKESFPLTVTSAQKNPTAFYLCASQLGVVGRGYTFGSGTRLTVV.

This chain connects TRBV14 to TRBJ2-3; no definite D call. The ends were cut back, 4 bases at V and 8 bases at J, with 13 bases in the middle. This CDR3 is 13 amino acids long. Germline lookup yields CDR1 SGHDN and CDR2 FVKESK. The CDR3 reads CASSPQVEATQYF. The CDR3 bases are TGTGCCAGCAGCCCTCAGGTGGAAGCTACGCAGTATTTT.

The V call is TRBV7-9, the J call TRBJ2-1; 11 bases fit TRBD1. Germline trimming cut 6 bases from V and 5 bases from J; bases unmatched to any gene: 6. This CDR3 has 15 residues. From germline, CDR1 is SEHNR and CDR2 FQNEAQ (reference sequence). This chain's CDR3 is CASSSGTGGNNEQFF. As DNA, the CDR3 is TGTGCCAGCAGTTCGGGGACAGGGGGTAACAATGAGCAGTTCTTC.

V usage is TRBV9 and J usage is TRBJ1-6; 10 bases are a match to TRBD1. The CDR3 contains 14 residues. The V gene's germline CDR1 is SGDLS and CDR2 YYNGEE. V shed 3 bases and J 11 bases; nucleotides not matched to a gene: 5. CDR3 residues: CASSGPGQGTPLHF. Written as DNA, the CDR3 is TGTGCCAGCAGCGGACCGGGACAGGGGACACCCCTCCACTTT.

The rearrangement joins TRBV4-1 to TRBJ2-3; TRBD2 matches at 7 bases. J lost 4 bases, V lost 7 bases, and 17 bases had no gene match. The CDR3 is made up of 17 amino acids. The germline gives CDR1 MGHRA, CDR2 YSYEKL. As DNA, the CDR3 is TGCGCCAGCAAACTCTCTAGCGGCCCCTCGAGGTCAGATACGCAGTATTTT. Its translation: CASKLSSGPSRSDTQYF.

This clone was observed a handful of times. The rearrangement uses TRBV4-2 and TRBJ2-1; 11 nucleotides align to TRBD2. The CDR3 is 15 residues long. The V segment lost 0 bases and the J segment 6 bases; nucleotides outside the gene matches: 1. CDR1 LGHNA and CDR2 YNFKEQ come from the germline V gene. The CDR3 DNA reads TGTGCCAGCAGCCAAGATAGCGGGGGGGCCAATGAGCAGTTCTTC. Translating it yields CASSQDSGGANEQFF.

The chain has TRBV28 and TRBJ2-7, with no clear D. The CDR3 has 13 residues. V lost 3 bases to trimming and J lost 2 bases, with 8 bases between them. Germline loops: CDR1 MDHEN, CDR2 SYDVKM. The CDR3 nucleotides read TGTGCCAGCAGTTTCCCAGATGCCTACGAGCAGTACTTC. Its translation: CASSFPDAYEQYF.

This clone was seen just once. The J gene is TRBJ1-2, the V gene TRBV20-1, with no clear D. The V gene's germline CDR1 is DFQATT and CDR2 SNEGSKA (reference sequence). V was clipped by 5 bases and J by 6 bases, with 7 bases between them. The CDR3 sequence is 10 residues long. CDR3 protein: CSALTDGYTF. CDR3 bases: TGCAGTGCTTTGACTGATGGCTACACCTTC.

The chain joins TRBV6-1 to TRBJ1-6; a weak D match, TRBD1 (5 bases). The CDR3 length is 17 residues. CDR1 is MNHNS and CDR2 is SASEGT in the germline V gene. V lost 1 base to trimming and J lost 8 bases, with 18 bases between them. DNA for the CDR3: TGTGCCAGCAGTGAAGGGCCCCCCGTAAGGGGAGATTCACCCCTCCACTTT. This sequence encodes CASSEGPPVRGDSPLHF.